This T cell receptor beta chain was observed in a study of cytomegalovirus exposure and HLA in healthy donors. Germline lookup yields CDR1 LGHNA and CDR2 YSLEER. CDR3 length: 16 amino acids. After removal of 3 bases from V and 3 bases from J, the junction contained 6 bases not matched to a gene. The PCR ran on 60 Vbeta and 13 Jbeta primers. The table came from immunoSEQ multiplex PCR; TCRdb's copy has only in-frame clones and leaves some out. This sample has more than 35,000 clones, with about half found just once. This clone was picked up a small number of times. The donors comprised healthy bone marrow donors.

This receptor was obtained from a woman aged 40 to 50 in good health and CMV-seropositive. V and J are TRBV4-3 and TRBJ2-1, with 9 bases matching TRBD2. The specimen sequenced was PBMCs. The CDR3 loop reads CASSHESSGGYNEQFF. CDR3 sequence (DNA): TGCGCCAGCAGCCACGAGAGTAGCGGGGGCTACAATGAGCAGTTCTTC.